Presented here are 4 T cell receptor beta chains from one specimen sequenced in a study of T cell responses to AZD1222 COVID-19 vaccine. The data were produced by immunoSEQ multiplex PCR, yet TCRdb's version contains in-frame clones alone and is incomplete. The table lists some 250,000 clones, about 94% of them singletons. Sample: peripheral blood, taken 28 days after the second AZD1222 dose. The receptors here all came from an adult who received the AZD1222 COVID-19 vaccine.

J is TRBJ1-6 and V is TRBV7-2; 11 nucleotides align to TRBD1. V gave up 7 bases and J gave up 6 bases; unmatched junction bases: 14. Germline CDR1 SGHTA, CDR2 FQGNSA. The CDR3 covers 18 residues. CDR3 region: CASNFRPGTGGINSPLHF. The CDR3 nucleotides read TGTGCCAGCAACTTCCGTCCCGGGACAGGGGGGATTAATTCACCCCTCCACTTT.

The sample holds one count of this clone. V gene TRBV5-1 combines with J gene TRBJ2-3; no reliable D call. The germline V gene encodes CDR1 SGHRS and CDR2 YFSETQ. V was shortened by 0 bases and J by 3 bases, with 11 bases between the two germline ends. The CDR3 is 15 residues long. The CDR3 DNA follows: TGCGCCAGCAGCTTGGTCGACCGGTGGACAGATACGCAGTATTTT. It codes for CASSLVDRWTDTQYF.

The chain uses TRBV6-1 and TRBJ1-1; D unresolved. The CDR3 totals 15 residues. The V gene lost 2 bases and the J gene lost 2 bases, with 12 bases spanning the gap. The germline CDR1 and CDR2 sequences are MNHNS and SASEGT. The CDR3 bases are TGTGCCAGCAGTGAATCCGGGCCGGCAAACACTGAAGCTTTCTTT. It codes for CASSESGPANTEAFF.

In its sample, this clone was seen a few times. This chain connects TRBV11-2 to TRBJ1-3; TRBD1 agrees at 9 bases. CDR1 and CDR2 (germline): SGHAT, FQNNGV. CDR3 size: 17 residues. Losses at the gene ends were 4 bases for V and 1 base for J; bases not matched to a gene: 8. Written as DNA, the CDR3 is TGTGCCAGCAGCTCGGGACAGGGCTATCTTTCTGGAAACACCATATATTTT. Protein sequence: CASSSGQGYLSGNTIYF.